The rows below give T cell receptor beta chains drawn from one sample of a study of T cell responses to AZD1222 COVID-19 vaccine. Produced via immunoSEQ multiplex PCR; TCRdb's table is partial and in-frame only. The sample yields about 79,000 clones, around 81% seen once. This material consisted of peripheral blood, taken on day 0 of AZD1222 vaccination. The receptors come from an adult in good health. Each CDR3 is given with its conserved first and last residue. Rows may omit the clone size; those that give it use once, few, many or a size class.

j_call v_call clone_size cdr3_aa
TRBJ2-7 TRBV5-1 . CASSLGDYEQYF
TRBJ1-1 TRBV28 few CASTAGGMNTEAFF
TRBJ1-2 TRBV6-6 once CASTPRQGENYGYTF
TRBJ1-1 TRBV4-1 few CASSQGFRDFTEAFF
TRBJ2-7 TRBV5-1 . CASSLATGTFYEQYF
TRBJ2-5 TRBV3-1/TRBV3-2 . CASSPGTGQETQYF
TRBJ1-2 TRBV3-1/TRBV3-2 . CASSQGGYGYTF
TRBJ1-1 TRBV3-1/TRBV3-2 . CASSHQQGNTEAFF
TRBJ2-7 TRBV5-5 . CASSLAQGAVYEQYF
TRBJ1-6 TRBV7-9 many CASSHGQGFYNSPLHF
TRBJ2-2 TRBV7-8 . CASSPGTGLSGELFF
TRBJ1-2 TRBV10-3 few CAISEDRNYGYTF
TRBJ1-5 TRBV28 . CASTRDQPQHF
TRBJ1-1 TRBV5-1 once CASSLEGHRNTEAFF
TRBJ2-1 TRBV6-5 . CASSYSAVNNEQFF
TRBJ1-6 TRBV30 . CAWSVQGRNSPLHF
TRBJ1-4 TRBV5-1 . CASSNGRPTNEKLFF
TRBJ2-2 TRBV24-1 . CATSEGQGAGELFF
TRBJ2-7 TRBV6-2/TRBV6-3 . CASSSQYEQYF
TRBJ2-5 TRBV3-1/TRBV3-2 many CASSQVRGETQYF
TRBJ2-1 TRBV6-2/TRBV6-3 . CASSLDGYNEQFF
TRBJ1-2 TRBV5-1 few CASSPGQGNYGYTF
TRBJ1-5 TRBV7-8 . CASSLQGDQPQHF
TRBJ1-5 TRBV19 once CASRSSGGAGLNQPQHF
TRBJ2-2 TRBV18 . CASSPGTSGSGELFF
TRBJ2-2 TRBV11-2 . CASRMGGGNTGELFF
TRBJ2-7 TRBV19 few CASSMSSSGQYF
TRBJ1-4 TRBV4-1 . CASSQNTGTGGEKLFF
TRBJ2-1 TRBV9 . CASSVVTGDYNEQFF
TRBJ2-7 TRBV6-1 many CASSENRVISYEQYF
TRBJ1-4 TRBV5-4 once CASSLTTLTNEKLFF
TRBJ1-2 TRBV28 few CASSLSTDFRTYTF
TRBJ2-2 TRBV27 . CASSLGGWQGRNGNTGELFF
TRBJ2-5 TRBV5-1 . CASSRQETQYF
TRBJ1-5 TRBV2 . CASATEGSQPQHF
TRBJ1-1 TRBV6-5 . CASSYSGTMPAFF
TRBJ1-6 TRBV5-1 . CASSLDLYNSPLHF
TRBJ2-4 TRBV27 . CATPLPGLAGILAKNIQYF
TRBJ1-3 TRBV9 few CASSVGGDGGGNTIYF
TRBJ1-1 TRBV7-8 . CASTPEGPGEAFF
TRBJ1-1 TRBV19 few CASTAGQPTPEAFF
TRBJ2-3 TRBV28 once CATRAGRASTDTQYF
TRBJ2-5 TRBV15 . CATSRNKGTSGAPSWQETQYF
TRBJ1-1 TRBV5-8 . CASSFFPTTPEAFF
TRBJ1-5 TRBV7-9 . CASSLSGNSNQPQHF
TRBJ1-1 TRBV18 few CASSPPDRAGTEAFF